This T cell receptor (beta chain) comes out of a study of blood T cells in healthy people across ages. Through a sample-barcoded 5' primer and a J-beta primer mix, a second PCR was run for about 6 to 12 cycles. TCRdb re-called the 5' RACE reads through MiXCR, storing one row per CDR3 protein. The table lists about 1.6 million distinct CDR3 sequences, 34% of them singletons. Looked up from germline, CDR1 is MNHEY and CDR2 is SMNVEV (reference sequence). V was pared by 5 bases and J by 5 bases, with 7 bases of the junction left unmatched. The CDR3 is made up of 14 amino acids. Sequencing used blood. The source is a woman aged 25 to 39 in good health. The rearrangement joins TRBV27 to TRBJ2-7, with 9 bases fitting TRBD2. This CDR3 reads CASSILSGSHEQYF. Here the CDR3 DNA reads TGTGCCAGCAGTATCCTTAGCGGGAGCCACGAGCAGTACTTC.